The present TCR beta chain was sequenced within a study of breast tumors, draining lymph nodes, adjacent tissues. One entry per CDR3 protein, called by TCRdb with MiXCR from the multiplex PCR reads. This sample has 25,000 to 40,000 distinct CDR3 sequences; roughly 69% occur once, and the top ten carry roughly 18%. Study results and caveats: The data were judged consistent with most tumor T cells coming from lymph node and expanding in tumor. Data only fit, rather than demonstrated, lymph node origin of most tumor T cells. Tumors had less TCR diversity than lymph nodes, more than nontumor tissue.

This CDR3 comprises 15 residues. Per germline, CDR1 LGHDT and CDR2 YNNKEL (reference sequence). About this clonotype itself: Its antigen is as yet unknown. An end of the junction does not agree with germline; a read error may underlie this.

The clonotype was recovered from a female donor with breast cancer. Some clones in this sample may be carry-over from other donors' samples. The chain employs TRBV3-1 and TRBJ2-7; D ambiguous. The specimen sequenced was breast tumor tissue. The CDR3 reads CASSPGPLSSCEQYF. The CDR3 DNA is TGCGCCAGCAGCCCCGGGCCTCTAAGCTCCTGCGAGCAGTACTTC.